Included here is one T cell receptor (beta chain) sequence, with context. The sample comes from a study of OX40 agonist ivuxolimab in advanced cancers. Across the whole study: Dose-escalation cases comprised hepatocellular carcinoma, melanoma, renal cell or head and neck cancer.

In germline, CDR1 is MNHNS, CDR2 SASEGT. Trimming left V 2 bases short and J 0 bases short, with 11 bases between. The CDR3 extends over 15 amino acids. Repertoires were generated with immunoSEQ multiplex PCR, while TCRdb's copy carries only in-frame clones and drops some. Among about 73,000 clones listed, 80% to 90% were seen once. V usage is TRBV6-1 and J usage is TRBJ2-7; tentatively, D is TRBD1 (6 bases). The clonotype was recovered from an adult with an advanced solid tumor such as melanoma, head and neck, liver or kidney cancer. This material consisted of CD4+ or CD8+ T cells sorted from blood, taken in a trial of the OX40 agonist ivuxolimab. The CDR3 loop reads CASSEQGPSSYEQYF. CDR3 bases: TGTGCCAGCAGTGAACAGGGGCCAAGCTCCTACGAGCAGTACTTC.